This TCR beta chain was documented in a study of T cells in Graves' hyperthyroidism and ophthalmopathy. Study conclusions and caveats: It was a median about 6.5 months before onset that the model predicted ophthalmopathy.

A NOSPECS grade of at least 4, a Clinical Activity Score of at least 3 and duration under 3 months were recorded in ophthalmopathy patients. Uncontrolled infection, other autoimmune disease, pregnancy or lactation barred patients from enrollment. Fresh peripheral blood, 10 ml, yielded the PBMCs. Comment on this clonotype: Its antigen is currently unknown. The junction does not match germline at one end; this may be a read error.

Germline V lookup: CDR1 SGHRS, CDR2 YFSETQ. CDR3 length: 15 residues. Amplified regions were TCR beta CDR3 sequences from RNA transcripts. TCR CDR3 underwent first-round RT-PCR with the HTBI primer set. In TCRdb, the multiplex PCR reads were re-called with MiXCR into one record per CDR3 protein. Here the sample spans hundreds of thousands of distinct CDR3 sequences, approximately 15% being singletons. V is TRBV5-1 and J is TRBJ2-2; tentatively, D is TRBD1 (6 bases). This clonotype was obtained from a woman aged 40 to 50 with Graves' ophthalmopathy. The sample was blood. CDR3 DNA sequence: TGTGCCAGCAGCTTGGCAACAGGGTTTGCCTGGGAGCTGTTTTTT. The encoded protein is CASSLATGFAWELFF.